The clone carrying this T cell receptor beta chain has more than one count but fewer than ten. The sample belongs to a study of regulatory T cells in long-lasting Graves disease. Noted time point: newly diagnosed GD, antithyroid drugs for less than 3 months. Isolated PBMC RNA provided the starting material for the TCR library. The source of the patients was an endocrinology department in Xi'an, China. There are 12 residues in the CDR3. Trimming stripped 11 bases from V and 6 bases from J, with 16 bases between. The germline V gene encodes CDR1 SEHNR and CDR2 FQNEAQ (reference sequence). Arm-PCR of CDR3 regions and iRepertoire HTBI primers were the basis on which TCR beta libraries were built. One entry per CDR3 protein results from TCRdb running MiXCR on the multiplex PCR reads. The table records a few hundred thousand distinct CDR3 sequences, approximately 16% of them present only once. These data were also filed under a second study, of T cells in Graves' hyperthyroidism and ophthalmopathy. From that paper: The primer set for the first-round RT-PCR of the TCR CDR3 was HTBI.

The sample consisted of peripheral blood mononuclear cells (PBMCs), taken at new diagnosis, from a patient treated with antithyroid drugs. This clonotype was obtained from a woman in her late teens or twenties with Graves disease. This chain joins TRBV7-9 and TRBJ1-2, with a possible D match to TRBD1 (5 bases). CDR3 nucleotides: TGTGCCGGCTCAAAACAGGTTGATGGCTACACCTTC. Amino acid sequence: CAGSKQVDGYTF.